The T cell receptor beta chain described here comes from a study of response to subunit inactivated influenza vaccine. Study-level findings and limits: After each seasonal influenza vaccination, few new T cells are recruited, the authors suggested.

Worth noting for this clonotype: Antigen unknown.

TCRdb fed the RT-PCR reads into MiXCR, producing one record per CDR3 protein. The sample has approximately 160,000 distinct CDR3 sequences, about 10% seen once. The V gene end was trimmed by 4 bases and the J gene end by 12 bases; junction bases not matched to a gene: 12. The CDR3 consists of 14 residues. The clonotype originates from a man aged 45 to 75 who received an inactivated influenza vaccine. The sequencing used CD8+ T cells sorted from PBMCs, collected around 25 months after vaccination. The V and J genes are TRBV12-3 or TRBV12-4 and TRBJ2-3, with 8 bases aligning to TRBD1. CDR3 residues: CASSSGTGLLIQYF. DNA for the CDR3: TGTGCCAGCAGTTCAGGGACAGGCCTCCTAATCCAGTATTTT.